A single sample is the source of the 6 T cell receptor beta chains below, sequenced in a study of long-term antiretroviral therapy in people with HIV. Survey level was the resolution at which the v3.0 immunoSEQ assay ran. The table came from immunoSEQ multiplex PCR; TCRdb's copy has only in-frame clones and leaves some out. The sample consists of 30,000 to 40,000 clones, about 93% of them appearing once. This specimen consisted of unsorted PBMCs, obtained about 5.1 years after starting antiretroviral therapy. Receptors were obtained from a woman in her forties or fifties with HIV.

V usage is TRBV7-3 and J usage is TRBJ2-5; the D gene is possibly TRBD1 (5 bases). V lost 5 bases and J 4 bases, leaving 11 bases between the germline ends. The CDR3 is 13 residues long. The germline gives CDR1 SGHTA, CDR2 FQGTGA. The CDR3 DNA reads TGTGCCAGCAGCAGGGGTGTAGGAGAGACCCAGTACTTC. This sequence encodes CASSRGVGETQYF.

This clone occurred once. The chain employs TRBV12-5 and TRBJ1-2, with 7 bases identical to TRBD1. The junction had 10 bases not matched to a gene; V was cut back by 1 base and J by 2 bases. The CDR3 has 17 amino acids. Germline CDR1 and CDR2: LGHNT and FRNRAP. The CDR3 DNA reads TGTGCTAGTGGTTTGGAGCGGGGTAACAGGGGAAACTATGGCTACACCTTC. Residues: CASGLERGNRGNYGYTF.

The chain links TRBV5-1 to TRBJ1-6; 7 bases map to TRBD1. In germline, CDR1 is SGHRS, CDR2 YFSETQ. The CDR3 extends over 14 amino acids. V shed 3 bases and J 8 bases; nucleotides not matched to a gene: 5. The CDR3 protein is CASSSGQAYSPLHF. CDR3 coding DNA: TGCGCCAGCAGCTCCGGACAGGCGTATTCACCCCTCCACTTT.

The rearrangement joins TRBV9 to TRBJ1-1, with no clear D. Germline-derived CDR1 and CDR2 are SGDLS and YYNGEE. The ends were cut back, 1 base at V and 3 bases at J, with 7 bases in the middle. The CDR3 is 13 amino acids. CDR3 DNA: TGTGCCAGCAGCGTAAATACGGACACTGAAGCTTTCTTT. It translates to CASSVNTDTEAFF.

The chain carries TRBV7-6 and TRBJ1-1; D is unresolved. This CDR3 is 13 amino acids long. The V and J ends lost 5 bases and 3 bases respectively, with 10 bases between them. Germline V lookup: CDR1 SGHVS, CDR2 FNYEAQ. The CDR3 region is CASSHSTDTEAFF. In DNA form, the CDR3 reads TGTGCCAGCAGCCATTCCACAGACACTGAAGCTTTCTTT.

The chain employs TRBV7-9 and TRBJ1-3; D gene unclear. CDR1 is SEHNR and CDR2 is FQNEAQ in the germline V gene (reference sequence). The CDR3 runs to 12 residues. Trimming stripped 5 bases from V and 3 bases from J, with 5 bases between. Here the CDR3 reads CASSANGNTIYF. In DNA, the CDR3 is TGTGCCAGCAGCGCCAATGGAAACACCATATATTTT.